The clone carrying this T cell receptor (beta chain) came up a few times. The data were taken from a study of OX40 agonist ivuxolimab in advanced cancers. In the study overall: Ivuxolimab, which is an agonistic anti-OX40 (CD134) antibody, was administered to the patients. Hepatocellular carcinoma, melanoma, renal cell or head and neck cancer occurred in dose-escalation patients. Three individuals attained partial responses, comprising one hepatocellular carcinoma case and two cutaneous melanoma cases.

This table comes from immunoSEQ multiplex PCR, and its TCRdb copy is limited to in-frame clones, with some not included. Counted here are over 70,000 clones, roughly 91% occurring once; the ten biggest clones make up about 0.35%. Trimming removed 4 bases at V and 8 bases at J, with 15 bases between. The germline V gene encodes CDR1 MGHRA and CDR2 YSYEKL. The CDR3 contains 14 residues. Autoimmune disease history or systemic immunosuppression disqualified patients. The source material was CD4+ or CD8+ T cells sorted from blood, sampled in a trial of the OX40 agonist ivuxolimab. This TCR came from an adult with an advanced solid tumor such as melanoma, head and neck, liver or kidney cancer. This rearrangement joins TRBV4-1 to TRBJ2-4, with D tentatively TRBD1 or TRBD2 (6 bases each). CDR3 in DNA: TGCGCCAGCAGCCTTACTTCAAGGGGGGACATTCAGTACTTC. Protein: CASSLTSRGDIQYF.